This TCR beta chain was captured by sequencing in a study of blood T cell repertoires in COVID-19. On the study more broadly: Samples representing acute and convalescent COVID-19 were sourced from the United States, Italy and Spain. In each case, the material was cDNA or gDNA derived from T cells, B-cell-depleted T cells, or PBMCs.

Looked up from germline, CDR1 is SNHLY and CDR2 is FYNNEI. V shed 9 bases, J shed 0 bases, and the junction held 5 bases outside the gene matches. The CDR3 has 14 amino acids. This clone was picked up a small number of times. Per the original data handling: Amplification from reference gene primers served as the basis for estimated nucleated cell counts. TCRdb's copy holds only in-frame clones and misses some; the assay was immunoSEQ multiplex PCR. V, J and clone size were drawn from that table, and D and trimming were deduced from the DNA. The sample yields some 160,000 clones, more than 70% seen once.

Source material: peripheral blood. The clonotype was recovered from a woman aged 45 to 65 with acute or convalescent COVID-19. The chain uses TRBV2 and TRBJ1-3; the match to TRBD1 covers 7 bases. CDR3 sequence (DNA): TGTGCCAGGACGACAGGGAACTCTGGAAACACCATATATTTT. Protein product: CARTTGNSGNTIYF.